The sequence of this TCR beta chain was determined in a study of beta chain features in type 1 diabetes. Study in general: Patients were similar to healthy donors in age and gender (as well as in cell yields). Study observations and caveats: Type 1 diabetes patients had TCRB CDR3s that were shorter (moderately but significantly so) in all four CD4+ subsets. At VDJ recombination sites, type 1 diabetes patients had fewer insertions and more deleted nucleotides.

Reverse transcription of all isolated RNA meant that expressed TCRB transcripts were sequenced. The assay was immunoSEQ multiplex PCR, and TCRdb's table has in-frame clones only and misses some. The data contain 300,000 to 400,000 clones, about 10% of them seen just once; the ten biggest clones take up around 0.66%. This clone was picked up a small number of times. No antigen is known for it. Trimming at V came to 7 bases and at J to 15 bases, leaving 11 bases not matched to a gene. The CDR3 extends over 13 amino acids. Germline values: CDR1 SNHLY, CDR2 FYNNEI. V and J are TRBV2 and TRBJ2-1; 11 bases fit TRBD2. The sequenced sample was central memory CD4+ T cells from blood. This TCR came from a man aged 30 to 45 with type 1 diabetes. CDR3 region: CASNSLSGRARFF. For the CDR3, the DNA is TGTGCCAGCAACTCACTTAGCGGGAGGGCCAGGTTCTTC. Complete variable domain (other parts from reference TRBV2 and TRBJ2-1): EPEVTQTPSHQVTQMGQEVILRCVPISNHLYFYWYRQILGQKVEFLVSFYNNEISEKSEIFDDQFSVERPDGSNFTLKIRSTKLEDSAMYFCASNSLSGRARFFGPGTRLTVL.